These 14 T cell receptor beta chains were all obtained from the same sample, sequenced in a study of T cell repertoires in cytomegalovirus infection (dated by TCRdb to between 2017 and 2020). The meaning of the sample's treatment or condition label: in vitro stimulation with specific CMV peptide epitopes to enrich CMV-specific T cells. Sequencing was carried out with an Illumina HiSeq 1500. TCRdb trimmed public reads at Q25 via fastp, called clones via MiXCR and kept in-frame beta chains. Entries are consolidated by CDR3 protein sequence, retaining the most common genes and DNA. For this sample there are some 500,000 distinct CDR3 sequences; roughly 42% appear just once. The top ten clonotypes cover roughly 50% of the sample. Antigen specificity for these receptors is unknown. The material was cultured PBMCs, obtained from culture after CMV antigen stimulation. These receptors were taken from a human donor in good health (CMV status not recorded). Some clones in this sample may be carry-over from other donors' samples.

In DNA, the CDR3 is TGTGCCAGCAGCTTAGGGCCTCGAAGGGGCTACACCTTC. This encodes CASSLGPRRGYTF. This chain joins TRBV11-2 and TRBJ1-2, with no clear D. V lost 1 base, J lost 8 bases, and 11 bases lay in between. Germline CDR1 SGHAT, CDR2 FQNNGV. The CDR3 is made up of 13 amino acids. Complete variable domain (other parts from reference TRBV11-2 and TRBJ1-2): EAGVAQSPRYKIIEKRQSVAFWCNPISGHATLYWYQQILGQGPKLLIQFQNNGVVDDSQLPKDRFSAERLKGVDSTLKIQPAKLEDSAVYLCASSLGPRRGYTFGSGTRLTVV.

The V gene is TRBV7-4, the J gene TRBJ2-3, with a possible D match to TRBD1 (6 bases). CDR1 and CDR2 from the germline V gene are SGHVT and SQSDAQ. The CDR3 is made up of 15 amino acids. The V and J ends lost 3 bases and 2 bases respectively, with 12 bases between them. The CDR3 loop is CASSFRDTFTDTQYF. CDR3 in DNA: TGTGCCAGCAGCTTTCGGGACACATTCACAGATACGCAGTATTTT.

The gene calls are TRBV5-1 and TRBJ2-7; D is unresolved. The germline V and J ends were trimmed by 0 bases and 2 bases, with 12 bases remaining between them. In germline, CDR1 is SGHRS, CDR2 YFSETQ. CDR3 length equals 15 residues. Written as DNA, the CDR3 is TGCGCCAGCAGCTTGGCCCAAGGACGGACCTACGAGCAGTACTTC. Protein sequence: CASSLAQGRTYEQYF.

The chain carries TRBV27 and TRBJ1-5, with D perhaps matching TRBD1 (6 bases). Trimming removed 5 bases from V and 5 bases from J, with 16 bases in between. This CDR3 spans 15 amino acids. CDR1 MNHEY and CDR2 SMNVEV come from the germline V gene (reference sequence). This CDR3 reads CASSHEPGQYQPQHF. The DNA of the CDR3 is TGTGCCAGCAGTCACGAACCGGGACAATATCAGCCCCAGCATTTT.

The gene calls are TRBV2 and TRBJ2-1; D is perhaps TRBD1 (6 bases). The CDR3 is 14 amino acids. CDR1 and CDR2 (germline): SNHLY, FYNNEI. Trimming stripped 10 bases from V and 5 bases from J, with 18 bases between. In DNA form, the CDR3 reads TGTGCCACCGGGCAATTGAGGGGGAACAATGAGCAGTTCTTC. This sequence encodes CATGQLRGNNEQFF. The full variable domain, rest sourced from reference TRBV2 and TRBJ2-1, is EPEVTQTPSHQVTQMGQEVILRCVPISNHLYFYWYRQILGQKVEFLVSFYNNEISEKSEIFDDQFSVERPDGSNFTLKIRSTKLEDSAMYFCATGQLRGNNEQFFGPGTRLTVL.

This clonotype appeared a few times. This chain connects TRBV6-2 or TRBV6-3 to TRBJ2-7, with TRBD2 as a possible D gene (5 bases). CDR3 size: 13 residues. V was cut by 4 bases and J by 2 bases, with 9 bases left in between. Germline lookup yields CDR1 MNHEY and CDR2 SVGEGT. CDR3 DNA sequence: TGTGCCAGCAGTTCCCGGACTCCCTACGAGCAGTACTTC. Its protein product is CASSSRTPYEQYF.

This clonotype was seen more than once but under ten times. The chain joins TRBV7-9 to TRBJ2-3; 8 bases fit TRBD2. The CDR3 spans 16 residues. V dropped 1 base and J dropped 6; count of bases not matched to a gene: 9. The germline V gene has CDR1 SEHNR and CDR2 FQNEAQ (reference sequence). CDR3 DNA sequence: TGTGCCAGCAGCTTAGGGCTAGCGGGCGCGGGGGATACGCAGTATTTT. This sequence encodes CASSLGLAGAGDTQYF.

In this sample, this clonotype turned up a few times. The gene calls are TRBV7-2 and TRBJ2-6; D is unresolved. V shed 7 bases and J shed 2 bases, with 15 bases lying between them. CDR3 length equals 16 residues. In germline, CDR1 is SGHTA, CDR2 FQGNSA. The CDR3 coding sequence is TGTGCCAGCACCCCATCCGGGCCAGCTGGGGCCAACGTCCTGACTTTC. Amino acid sequence: CASTPSGPAGANVLTF.

The chain links TRBV7-9 to TRBJ2-1; D might be TRBD1 (6 bases). CDR3 length: 13 residues. Deletions cut 5 bases from V and 5 bases from J, with 10 bases between. The V gene's germline CDR1 is SEHNR and CDR2 FQNEAQ (reference sequence). This CDR3 reads CASSGYRDNEQFF. The CDR3 nucleotides read TGTGCCAGCAGCGGATACAGGGACAATGAGCAGTTCTTC.

This clonotype showed up just a few times. The chain has TRBV24-1 and TRBJ1-5; 10 bases match TRBD1. The CDR3 loop spans 15 amino acids. From germline, CDR1 is KGHDR and CDR2 SFDVKD. V shed 6 bases, J shed 2 bases, and the junction held 3 bases outside the gene matches. The CDR3 DNA reads TGTGCCACCAGTTTCGGGACAGGGGGCAATCAGCCCCAGCATTTT. Translated, it gives CATSFGTGGNQPQHF.

This clonotype was observed at least ten times. CDR3 nucleotide sequence: TGTGCCAGCAGCACGCGACGGACTAGCGGGGGTCAATACACAGATACGCAGTATTTT. Translation: CASSTRRTSGGQYTDTQYF. The rearrangement joins TRBV7-2 to TRBJ2-3; 13 bases agree with TRBD2. With V trimmed by 5 bases and J by 2 bases, 13 bases remained unmatched. Germline-derived CDR1 and CDR2 are SGHTA and FQGNSA. The CDR3 has 19 amino acids.

The rearrangement uses TRBV27 and TRBJ1-6; TRBD1 aligns across 8 bases. V lost 9 bases and J lost 9; bases outside the gene matches: 10. The CDR3 extends over 14 amino acids. Germline V gene lookup returns CDR1 MNHEY and CDR2 SMNVEV (reference sequence). DNA of the CDR3: TGTGCCAGTGCACAGGGGGTAACGGTTTCACCCCTCCACTTT. Its protein product is CASAQGVTVSPLHF.

CDR3 nucleotides: TGCAGTGCTGAGGGGGGGGACAGGGCCTCCTACGAGCAGTACTTC. Translating gives CSAEGGDRASYEQYF. The rearrangement joins TRBV20-1 to TRBJ2-7; 9 bases align to TRBD1. Losses at the gene ends were 5 bases for V and 0 bases for J; bases not matched to a gene: 8. This CDR3 is built from 15 residues. Germline CDR1 reads DFQATT; CDR2 reads SNEGSKA (reference sequence).

This clonotype was recorded many times. V gene TRBV7-8 combines with J gene TRBJ1-5; D may be TRBD1 (5 bases). With 4 bases removed from V and 0 bases from J, the gap between germline ends came to 10 bases. The CDR3 totals 15 residues. The V gene's germline CDR1 is SGHVS and CDR2 FQNEAQ. CDR3 loop: CASSYLQGSNQPQHF. CDR3 DNA sequence: TGTGCCAGCAGCTACCTCCAGGGTAGCAATCAGCCCCAGCATTTT.